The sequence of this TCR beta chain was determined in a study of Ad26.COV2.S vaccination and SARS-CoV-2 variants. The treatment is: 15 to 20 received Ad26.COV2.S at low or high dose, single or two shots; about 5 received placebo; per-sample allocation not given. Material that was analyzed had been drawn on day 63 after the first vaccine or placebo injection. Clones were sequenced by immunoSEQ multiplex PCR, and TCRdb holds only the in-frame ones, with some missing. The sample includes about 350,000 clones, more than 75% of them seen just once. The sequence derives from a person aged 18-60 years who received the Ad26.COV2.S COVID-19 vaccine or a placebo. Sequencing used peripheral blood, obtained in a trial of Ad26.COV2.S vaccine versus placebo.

The CDR3, as DNA: TGTGCCAGCAGCCGGCTTACAGACGAGCAGTACTTC. This codes for CASSRLTDEQYF. This sequence joins TRBV11-2 and TRBJ2-7; unclear D gene. Germline V gene sequence: CDR1 SGHAT, CDR2 FQNNGV. CDR3 length equals 12 residues. V lost 5 bases to trimming and J lost 5 bases, with 10 bases between them.